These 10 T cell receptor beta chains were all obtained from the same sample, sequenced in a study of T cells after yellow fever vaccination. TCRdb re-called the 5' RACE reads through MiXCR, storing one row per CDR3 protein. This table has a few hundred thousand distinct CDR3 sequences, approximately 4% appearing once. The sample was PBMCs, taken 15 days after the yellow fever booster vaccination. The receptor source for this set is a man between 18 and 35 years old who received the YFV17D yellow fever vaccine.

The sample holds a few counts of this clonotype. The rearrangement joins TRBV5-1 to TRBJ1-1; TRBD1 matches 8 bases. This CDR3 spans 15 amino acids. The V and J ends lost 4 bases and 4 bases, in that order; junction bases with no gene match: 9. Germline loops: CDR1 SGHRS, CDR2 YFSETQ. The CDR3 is CASSPRTGIITEAFF. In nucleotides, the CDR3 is TGCGCCAGCAGCCCTAGGACAGGGATTATCACTGAAGCTTTCTTT.

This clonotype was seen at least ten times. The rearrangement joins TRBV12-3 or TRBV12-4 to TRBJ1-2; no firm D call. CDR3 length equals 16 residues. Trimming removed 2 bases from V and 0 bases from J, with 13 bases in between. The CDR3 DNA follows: TGTGCCAGCAGTTTACCGCCCTGGCAGACTAACTATGGCTACACCTTC. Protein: CASSLPPWQTNYGYTF.

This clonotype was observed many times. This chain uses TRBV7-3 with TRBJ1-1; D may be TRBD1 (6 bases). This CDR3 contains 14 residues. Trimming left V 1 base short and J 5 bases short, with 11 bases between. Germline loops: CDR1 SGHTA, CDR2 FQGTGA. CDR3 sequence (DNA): TGTGCCAGCAGCTTAATGGGGGCTCGGACTGAAGCTTTCTTT. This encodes CASSLMGARTEAFF.

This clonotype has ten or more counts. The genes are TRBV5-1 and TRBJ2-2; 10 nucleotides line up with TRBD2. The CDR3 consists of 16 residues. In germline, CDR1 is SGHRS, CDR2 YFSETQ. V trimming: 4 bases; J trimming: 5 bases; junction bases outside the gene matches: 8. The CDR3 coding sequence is TGCGCCAGCAGCCTGACGGCTAGCGGGGGTACCGGGGAGCTGTTTTTT. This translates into CASSLTASGGTGELFF.

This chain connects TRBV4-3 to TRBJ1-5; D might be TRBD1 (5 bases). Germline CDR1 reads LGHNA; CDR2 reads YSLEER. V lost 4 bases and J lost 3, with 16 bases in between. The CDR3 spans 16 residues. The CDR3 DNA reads TGCGCCAGCAGCCCAGGTTACCCGGGGGTCAATCAGCCCCAGCATTTT. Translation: CASSPGYPGVNQPQHF.

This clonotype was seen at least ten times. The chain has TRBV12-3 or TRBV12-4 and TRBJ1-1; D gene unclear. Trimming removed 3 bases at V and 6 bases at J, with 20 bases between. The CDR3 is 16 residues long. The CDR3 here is CASSFIAGYKAAEAFF. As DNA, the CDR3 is TGTGCCAGCAGTTTTATAGCTGGATACAAGGCGGCTGAAGCTTTCTTT.

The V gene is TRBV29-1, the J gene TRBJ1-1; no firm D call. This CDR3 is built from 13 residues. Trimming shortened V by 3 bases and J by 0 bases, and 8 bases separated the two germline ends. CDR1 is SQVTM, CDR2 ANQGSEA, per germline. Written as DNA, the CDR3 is TGCAGCGTTGAGAGTCACTTGAACACTGAAGCTTTCTTT. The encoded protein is CSVESHLNTEAFF.

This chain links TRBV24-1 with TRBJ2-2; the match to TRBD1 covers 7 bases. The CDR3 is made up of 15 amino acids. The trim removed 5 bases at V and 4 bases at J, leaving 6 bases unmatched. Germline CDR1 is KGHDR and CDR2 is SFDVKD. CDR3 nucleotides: TGTGCCACCAGTGCTACAGGGGACCTCACCGGGGAGCTGTTTTTT. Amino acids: CATSATGDLTGELFF.

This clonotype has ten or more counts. Written as DNA, the CDR3 is TGTGCCAGCAGCACCAAGAGTAGCGGAAGCACCGGGGAGCTGTTTTTT. Protein sequence: CASSTKSSGSTGELFF. The V and J genes are TRBV5-4 and TRBJ2-2; D possibly corresponds to TRBD2 (6 bases). The CDR3 extends over 16 amino acids. The germline V gene has CDR1 SGHNT and CDR2 YYREEE (reference sequence). The V and J ends lost 4 bases and 4 bases respectively, with 17 bases between them.

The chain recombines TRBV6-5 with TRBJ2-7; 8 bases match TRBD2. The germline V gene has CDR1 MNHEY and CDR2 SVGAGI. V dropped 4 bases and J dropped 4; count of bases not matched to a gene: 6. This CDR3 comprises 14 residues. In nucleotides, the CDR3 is TGTGCCAGCAGTTCGGGGGGGCCGCGATACGAGCAGTACTTC. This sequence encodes CASSSGGPRYEQYF.